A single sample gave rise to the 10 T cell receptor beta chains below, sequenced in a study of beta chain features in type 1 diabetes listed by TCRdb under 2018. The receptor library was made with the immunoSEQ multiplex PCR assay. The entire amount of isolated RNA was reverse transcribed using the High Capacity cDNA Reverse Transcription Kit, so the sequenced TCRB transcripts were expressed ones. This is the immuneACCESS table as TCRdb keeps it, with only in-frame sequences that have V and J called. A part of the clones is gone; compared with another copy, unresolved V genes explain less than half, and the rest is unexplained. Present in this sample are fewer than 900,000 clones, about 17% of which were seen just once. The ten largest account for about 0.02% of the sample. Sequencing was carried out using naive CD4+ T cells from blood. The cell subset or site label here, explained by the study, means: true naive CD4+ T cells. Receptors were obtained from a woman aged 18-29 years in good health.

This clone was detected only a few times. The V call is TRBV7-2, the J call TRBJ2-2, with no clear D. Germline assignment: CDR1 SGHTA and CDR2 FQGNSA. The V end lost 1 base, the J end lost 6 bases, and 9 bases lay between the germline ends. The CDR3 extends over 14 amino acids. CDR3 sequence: CASSLGVWSGELFF. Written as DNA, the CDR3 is TGTGCCAGCAGCTTAGGAGTTTGGTCCGGGGAGCTGTTTTTT.

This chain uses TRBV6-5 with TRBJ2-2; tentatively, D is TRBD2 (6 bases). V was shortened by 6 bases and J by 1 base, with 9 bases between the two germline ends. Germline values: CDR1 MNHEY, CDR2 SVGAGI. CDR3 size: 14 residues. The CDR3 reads CASREAGNTGELFF. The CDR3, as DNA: TGTGCCAGCAGGGAAGCGGGGAACACCGGGGAGCTGTTTTTT.

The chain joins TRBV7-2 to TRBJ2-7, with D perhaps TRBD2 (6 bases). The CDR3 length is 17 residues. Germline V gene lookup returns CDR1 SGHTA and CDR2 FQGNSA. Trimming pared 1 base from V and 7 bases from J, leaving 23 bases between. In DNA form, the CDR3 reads TGTGCCAGCAGCTTAGGGGCTAGCGCCAACTTTGTGGAGGAGCAGTACTTC. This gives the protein CASSLGASANFVEEQYF.

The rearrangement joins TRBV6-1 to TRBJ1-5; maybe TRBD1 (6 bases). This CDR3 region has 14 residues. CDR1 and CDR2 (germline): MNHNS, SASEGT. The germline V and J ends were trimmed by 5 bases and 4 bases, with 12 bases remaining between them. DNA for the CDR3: TGTGCCAGCAGTACAGGGTGGGGTAATCAGCCCCAGCATTTT. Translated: CASSTGWGNQPQHF.

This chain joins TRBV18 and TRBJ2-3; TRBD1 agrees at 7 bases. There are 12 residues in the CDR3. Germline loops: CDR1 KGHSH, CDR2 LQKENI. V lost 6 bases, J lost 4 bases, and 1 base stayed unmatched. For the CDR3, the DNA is TGTGCCAGCTCCACAGGGGCAGATACGCAGTATTTT. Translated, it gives CASSTGADTQYF.

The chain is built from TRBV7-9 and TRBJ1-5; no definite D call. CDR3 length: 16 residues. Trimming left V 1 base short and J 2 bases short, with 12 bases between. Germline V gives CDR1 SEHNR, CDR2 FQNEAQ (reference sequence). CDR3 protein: CASSLEVGSGNQPQHF. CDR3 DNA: TGTGCCAGCAGCTTAGAGGTGGGTTCGGGCAATCAGCCCCAGCATTTT.

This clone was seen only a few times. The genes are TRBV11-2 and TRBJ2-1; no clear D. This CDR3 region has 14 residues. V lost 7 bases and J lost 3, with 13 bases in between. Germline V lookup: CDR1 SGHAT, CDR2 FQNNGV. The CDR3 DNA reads TGTGCCAGCAAGGAACACCCCAACTACAATGAGCAGTTCTTC. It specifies CASKEHPNYNEQFF.

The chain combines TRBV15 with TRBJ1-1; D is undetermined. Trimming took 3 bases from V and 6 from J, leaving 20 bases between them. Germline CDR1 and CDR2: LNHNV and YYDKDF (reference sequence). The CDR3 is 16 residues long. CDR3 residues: CATSRLFQVDRPEAFF. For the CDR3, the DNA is TGTGCCACCAGCAGGTTATTCCAGGTGGACCGGCCTGAAGCTTTCTTT.

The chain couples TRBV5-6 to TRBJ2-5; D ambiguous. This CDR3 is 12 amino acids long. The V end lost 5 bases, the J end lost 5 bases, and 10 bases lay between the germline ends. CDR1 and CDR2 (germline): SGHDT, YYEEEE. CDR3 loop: CASRWGGETQYF. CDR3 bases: TGTGCCAGCAGATGGGGTGGCGAGACCCAGTACTTC. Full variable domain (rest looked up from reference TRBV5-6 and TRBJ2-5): DAGVTQSPTHLIKTRGQQVTLRCSPKSGHDTVSWYQQALGQGPQFIFQYYEEEERQRGNFPDRFSGHQFPNYSSELNVNALLLGDSALYLCASRWGGETQYFGPGTRLLVL.

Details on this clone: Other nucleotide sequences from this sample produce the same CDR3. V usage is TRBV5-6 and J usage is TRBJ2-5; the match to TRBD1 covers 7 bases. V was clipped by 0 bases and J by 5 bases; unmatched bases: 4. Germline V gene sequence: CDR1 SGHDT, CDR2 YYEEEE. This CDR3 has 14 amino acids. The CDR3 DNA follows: TGTGCCAGCAGCTTGGGACAGGGTTTGGAGACCCAGTACTTC. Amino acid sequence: CASSLGQGLETQYF. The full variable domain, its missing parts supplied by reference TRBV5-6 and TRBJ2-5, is DAGVTQSPTHLIKTRGQQVTLRCSPKSGHDTVSWYQQALGQGPQFIFQYYEEEERQRGNFPDRFSGHQFPNYSSELNVNALLLGDSALYLCASSLGQGLETQYFGPGTRLLVL.